The 17 T cell receptor beta chains presented below share a single source sample, sequenced in a study of shared clonotypes between healthy human individuals (dated by TCRdb to about 2020). The library was obtained by the immunoSEQ multiplex PCR assay. In TCRdb, the immuneACCESS table is reduced to in-frame sequences with V and J assigned. These tables do not hold every clone; where another copy was compared, an unresolved V gene accounts for under half, and the others remain unexplained. For this sample the table gives over a million clones, of which over 95% were detected only once. Together, the top ten hold over 1% of the sample. The material sequenced was naive CD4+ T cells sorted from blood. In the paper's terms, the cell subset or site label means: CD45RA+ positively selected. Receptor source: a man aged 25 to 40 in good health.

The chain carries TRBV27 and TRBJ2-3; 7 positions agree with TRBD2. Germline V gene sequence: CDR1 MNHEY, CDR2 SMNVEV (reference sequence). The CDR3 extends over 15 amino acids. With V trimmed by 3 bases and J by 4 bases, 7 bases remained unmatched. The CDR3 is CASSLPGRVPDTQYF. CDR3 nucleotides: TGTGCCAGCAGTTTGCCTGGGAGGGTCCCAGATACGCAGTATTTT.

This chain joins TRBV5-4 and TRBJ2-3; 7 bases match TRBD2. Trimming cost V 5 bases and J 1 base; bases outside gene matches: 7. The length of the CDR3 is 15 residues. Per germline, CDR1 SGHNT and CDR2 YYREEE (reference sequence). CDR3 sequence reads: CASSLTSPRTDTQYF. CDR3 in DNA: TGTGCCAGCAGTTTGACTAGCCCCCGCACAGATACGCAGTATTTT.

This chain uses TRBV6-1 with TRBJ1-3; D gene unclear. CDR3 length: 15 residues. The V gene lost 4 bases and the J gene lost 0 bases, with 10 bases spanning the gap. Germline CDR1 and CDR2: MNHNS and SASEGT. The CDR3 coding sequence is TGTGCCAGCAGTGCTCTCGATAGCTCTGGAAACACCATATATTTT. The encoded protein is CASSALDSSGNTIYF.

This clone was recorded only once. The genes are TRBV29-1 and TRBJ2-7; D possibly corresponds to TRBD1 (6 bases). Trimming removed 2 bases from V and 0 bases from J, with 14 bases in between. Germline CDR1 is SQVTM and CDR2 is ANQGSEA. This CDR3 has 15 amino acids. CDR3 sequence: CSVEFRGQFSYEQYF. CDR3 sequence (DNA): TGCAGCGTTGAATTCCGCGGACAGTTCTCCTACGAGCAGTACTTC.

The chain recombines TRBV6-1 with TRBJ2-1; D is possibly TRBD1 (6 bases). With 2 bases removed from V and 6 bases from J, the gap between germline ends came to 23 bases. CDR3 size: 18 residues. From germline, CDR1 is MNHNS and CDR2 SASEGT. The DNA for the CDR3 is TGTGCCAGCAGTGAACTTGGGATCGGACAGCGCGTCCGCAATGAGCAGTTCTTC. It encodes CASSELGIGQRVRNEQFF.

The sample holds one count of this clone. This chain joins TRBV5-5 and TRBJ2-7, with D possibly being TRBD2 (6 bases). Between the trimmed V and J ends, which lost 4 bases and 6 bases, there was a span of 20 bases. The germline gives CDR1 SGHKS, CDR2 YYEKEE (reference sequence). CDR3 length: 15 residues. The CDR3 nucleotides read TGTGCCAGCAGCGGAGGGGTCCGTTTACGCGGCGAGCAGTACTTC. As protein: CASSGGVRLRGEQYF.

The V call is TRBV19, the J call TRBJ2-1; either TRBD1 or TRBD2 may fit D (6 bases each). The CDR3 contains 14 residues. V lost 4 bases, J lost 2 bases, and 9 bases lay in between. The germline V gene encodes CDR1 LNHDA and CDR2 SQIVND (reference sequence). The CDR3 nucleotides are TGTGCCAGTAGTAGGGGGGCCACCTACAATGAGCAGTTCTTC. It is translated as CASSRGATYNEQFF. Drawing the rest from reference TRBV19 and TRBJ2-1, the complete variable domain is DGGITQSPKYLFRKEGQNVTLSCEQNLNHDAMYWYRQDPGQGLRLIYYSQIVNDFQKGDIAEGYSVSREKKESFPLTVTSAQKNPTAFYLCASSRGATYNEQFFGPGTRLTVL.

The chain has TRBV11-3 and TRBJ2-4; no definite D call. Germline assignment: CDR1 SGHNT and CDR2 YENEEA. The ends were cut back, 1 base at V and 9 bases at J, with 7 bases in the middle. CDR3 length: 12 amino acids. The CDR3 bases are TGTGCCAGCAGCTTAGGGTACGGCATTCAGTACTTC. Residues: CASSLGYGIQYF.

The V call is TRBV28, the J call TRBJ1-1; D ambiguous. This CDR3 contains 14 residues. Germline CDR1 and CDR2: MDHEN and SYDVKM. Trimming cost V 4 bases and J 0 bases, with 9 bases left between them. The DNA for the CDR3 is TGTGCCAGCAGTTGGGAGGTAATGAACACTGAAGCTTTCTTT. It codes for CASSWEVMNTEAFF.

V gene TRBV28 combines with J gene TRBJ2-1; D might be TRBD2 (6 bases). Germline V CDR1 and CDR2: MDHEN, SYDVKM. The ends were cut back, 6 bases at V and 9 bases at J, with 18 bases in the middle. The CDR3 length is 14 residues. CDR3 protein: CASSRGIRNIEQFF. In DNA, the CDR3 is TGTGCCAGCAGCCGGGGGATACGAAATATTGAGCAGTTCTTC. Together with reference TRBV28 and TRBJ2-1, the CDR3 gives the full variable domain: DVKVTQSSRYLVKRTGEKVFLECVQDMDHENMFWYRQDPGLGLRLIYFSYDVKMKEKGDIPEGYSVSREKKERFSLILESASTNQTSMYLCASSRGIRNIEQFFGPGTRLTVL.

For the CDR3, the DNA is TGTGCCAGCTGCAGAGAGGATCGAGATACGCAGTATTTT. Residues: CASCREDRDTQYF. V usage is TRBV9 and J usage is TRBJ2-3; the D is unclear. Germline assignment: CDR1 SGDLS and CDR2 YYNGEE. V was clipped by 7 bases and J by 5 bases, with 14 bases between them. This CDR3 has 13 amino acids.

DNA for the CDR3: TGTGCCAGCAGCACGGGCCTGTACCATGGCTACACCTTC. Translated: CASSTGLYHGYTF. The chain recombines TRBV7-9 with TRBJ1-2; D call uncertain. Per germline, CDR1 SEHNR and CDR2 FQNEAQ (reference sequence). Trimming took off 5 bases at V and 6 bases at J, with 13 bases between the two ends. The CDR3 runs 13 residues.

The table lists this clone with a count of one. The chain couples TRBV27 to TRBJ2-7; possibly TRBD1 for D (6 bases). Germline CDR1 is MNHEY and CDR2 is SMNVEV (reference sequence). The length of the CDR3 is 14 residues. Trimming pared 4 bases from V and 1 base from J, leaving 11 bases between. The CDR3 DNA sequence: TGTGCCAGCAGTTCCGTCAGGGGATCCTACGAGCAGTACTTC. Its protein product is CASSSVRGSYEQYF.

V gene TRBV7-8 combines with J gene TRBJ1-4; D not resolved. The CDR3 sequence is 15 residues long. V was clipped by 2 bases and J by 5 bases, with 12 bases between them. Germline CDR1 reads SGHVS; CDR2 reads FQNEAQ. CDR3 in DNA: TGTGCCAGCAGCTTAACGGGGATTCAAAATGAAAAACTGTTTTTT. Translating gives CASSLTGIQNEKLFF.

This rearrangement joins TRBV6-4 to TRBJ2-3, with a weak D call TRBD1 (6 bases). This CDR3 has 16 residues. From germline, CDR1 is MRHNA and CDR2 SNTAGT. With 5 bases removed from V and 1 base from J, the gap between germline ends came to 16 bases. CDR3: CASSQNRDIRTDTQYF. The CDR3 DNA reads as TGTGCCAGCAGTCAAAACCGGGACATACGCACAGATACGCAGTATTTT.

This clone was seen just once. CDR3 sequence (DNA): TGTGCCAGCAGCTTGGATAGGGCCGGCGGCTACACCTTC. It is translated as CASSLDRAGGYTF. The rearrangement links TRBV5-5 to TRBJ1-2, with no clear D. The CDR3 contains 13 residues. Trimming left V 0 bases short and J 8 bases short, with 11 bases between. Germline-derived CDR1 and CDR2 are SGHKS and YYEKEE (reference sequence).

CDR3 in DNA: TGTGCCACCAGCAGAGATGTGATGTGGGGTAGCAATCAGCCCCAGCATTTT. Translated: CATSRDVMWGSNQPQHF. The J gene is TRBJ1-5, the V gene TRBV15; D unclear. This CDR3 region has 17 residues. Germline lookup yields CDR1 LNHNV and CDR2 YYDKDF (reference sequence). The V and J ends lost 0 bases and 0 bases respectively, with 12 bases between them.